A single sample is the source of the 13 T cell receptor beta chains below, sequenced in a study of cytomegalovirus exposure and HLA in healthy donors. PCR amplification relied on 60 Vbeta primers (plus 13 Jbeta primers). Data came from immunoSEQ multiplex PCR; TCRdb stores just in-frame clones and leaves some out. The table lists some 200,000 clones, approximately 80% of them singletons. The sequencing sample was made of PBMCs. These TCRs come from a boy aged 5-17 years in good health and CMV-seronegative.

The rearrangement links TRBV19 to TRBJ2-1, with TRBD1 matching over 7 bases. J gave up 7 bases and V 5 bases, and 14 bases lay outside the gene matches. Germline-derived CDR1 and CDR2 are LNHDA and SQIVND (reference sequence). This CDR3 spans 16 amino acids. The CDR3 protein is CASSAGRRGLGNEQFF. The CDR3 region has the DNA TGTGCCAGTAGTGCCGGTCGAAGGGGGCTGGGGAATGAGCAGTTCTTC.

The gene calls are TRBV10-3 and TRBJ1-1; D not certain. V lost 0 bases and J 2 bases, leaving 7 bases between the germline ends. Looked up from germline, CDR1 is ENHRY and CDR2 is SYGVKD. The length of the CDR3 is 14 residues. The chain's CDR3 is CAISESGRNTEAFF. In DNA form, the CDR3 reads TGTGCCATCAGTGAGTCTGGCAGAAACACTGAAGCTTTCTTT.

The chain recombines TRBV7-9 with TRBJ1-5; D perhaps matches TRBD1 (5 bases). Trimming stripped 3 bases from V and 4 bases from J, with 13 bases between. Germline lookup yields CDR1 SEHNR and CDR2 FQNEAQ (reference sequence). CDR3 length: 15 amino acids. The CDR3 spells CASSLGRAGNQPQHF. For the CDR3, the DNA is TGTGCCAGCAGCTTGGGCAGGGCAGGAAATCAGCCCCAGCATTTT. Full variable domain (rest looked up from reference TRBV7-9 and TRBJ1-5): DTGVSQNPRHKITKRGQNVTFRCDPISEHNRLYWYRQTLGQGPEFLTYFQNEAQLEKSRLLSDRFSAERPKGSFSTLEIQRTEQGDSAMYLCASSLGRAGNQPQHFGDGTRLSIL.

The chain carries TRBV5-1 and TRBJ1-1, with D hard to call. V lost 0 bases and J lost 1, with 4 bases in between. Germline CDR1 reads SGHRS; CDR2 reads YFSETQ. The CDR3 is 13 residues long. CDR3 region: CASSLAENTEAFF. DNA for the CDR3: TGCGCCAGCAGCTTGGCAGAGAACACTGAAGCTTTCTTT.

The chain links TRBV5-1 to TRBJ2-7, with 7 bases matching TRBD1. Germline values: CDR1 SGHRS, CDR2 YFSETQ. The CDR3 is made up of 14 amino acids. After removal of 5 bases from V and 6 bases from J, the junction contained 11 bases not matched to a gene. The DNA of the CDR3 is TGCGCCAGCAGGTGGGGACAGATGGCCTTCGAGCAGTACTTC. It encodes CASRWGQMAFEQYF.

The chain uses TRBV15 and TRBJ2-7, with 7 bases that match TRBD1. V trimming: 1 base; J trimming: 0 bases; junction bases outside the gene matches: 6. The CDR3 is 16 residues long. Germline V CDR1 and CDR2: LNHNV, YYDKDF (reference sequence). CDR3 in amino acids: CATSRGDSKSSYEQYF. In DNA, the CDR3 is TGTGCCACCAGCAGAGGGGACAGTAAATCCTCCTACGAGCAGTACTTC.

J is TRBJ1-2 and V is TRBV29-1; TRBD1 matches 8 bases. This CDR3 has 14 amino acids. V lost 3 bases, J lost 7 bases, and 10 bases stayed unmatched. In germline, CDR1 is SQVTM, CDR2 ANQGSEA. The CDR3 DNA reads as TGCAGCGTTGACGTGGACAGGGTCAATGGTGGCTACACCTTC. Amino acids: CSVDVDRVNGGYTF.

The chain uses TRBV29-1 and TRBJ2-4; 7 bases line up with TRBD1. The CDR3 runs to 15 residues. The germline V gene has CDR1 SQVTM and CDR2 ANQGSEA. Trimming cost V 3 bases and J 3 bases; bases outside gene matches: 8. For the CDR3, the DNA is TGCAGCGTTGACGACAGGGTCATGGGCAAAAACATTCAGTACTTC. Protein: CSVDDRVMGKNIQYF.

The genes are TRBV11-1 and TRBJ1-2, with 8 bases that match TRBD1. V was clipped by 4 bases and J by 3 bases; unmatched bases: 13. The CDR3 is made up of 17 amino acids. Germline CDR1 is SGHAT and CDR2 is FQDESV (reference sequence). The CDR3 loop is CASSSPVRQGTDYGYTF. CDR3 bases: TGTGCCAGCAGCTCCCCCGTTCGACAGGGGACGGACTATGGCTACACCTTC.

This sequence joins TRBV7-3 and TRBJ1-6, with TRBD1 matching 10 bases. Germline-derived CDR1 and CDR2 are SGHTA and FQGTGA. The CDR3 is 16 residues long. J gave up 9 bases and V 2 bases, and 7 bases lay outside the gene matches. The CDR3 spells CASSLVPGQGTSPLHF. In DNA, the CDR3 is TGTGCCAGCAGCTTAGTTCCGGGACAGGGGACTTCACCCCTCCACTTT.

The chain recombines TRBV4-1 with TRBJ2-5; tentatively, D is TRBD2 (5 bases). The closer fit of TRBJ2-7 to the DNA end suggests the J call may be wrong. Germline V gene lookup returns CDR1 MGHRA and CDR2 YSYEKL. The CDR3 covers 15 residues. The CDR3 nucleotides read TGCGCCAGCAGCCAAGAAACTAGACTTTCCTACGAGCAGTACTTC. Translation gives CASSQETRLSYEQYF.

The chain is built from TRBV5-4 and TRBJ2-1; 10 nucleotides agree with TRBD2. Per germline, CDR1 SGHNT and CDR2 YYREEE (reference sequence). V shed 7 bases, J shed 1 base, and the junction held 2 bases outside the gene matches. The CDR3 extends over 14 amino acids. The CDR3 spells CASERGGSYNEQFF. CDR3 nucleotide sequence: TGTGCCAGCGAGCGGGGGGGGTCCTACAATGAGCAGTTCTTC.

This chain links TRBV15 with TRBJ2-7; a weak D match, TRBD2 (6 bases). Germline values: CDR1 LNHNV, CDR2 YYDKDF (reference sequence). The CDR3 consists of 17 residues. V was cut by 1 base and J by 1 base, with 17 bases left in between. The CDR3 DNA reads as TGTGCCACCAGCAGAGGTTTCGACGCGGGAACATCCTACGAGCAGTACTTC. Translating it yields CATSRGFDAGTSYEQYF. Full variable domain (remainder filled in from reference TRBV15 and TRBJ2-7): DAMVIQNPRYQVTQFGKPVTLSCSQTLNHNVMYWYQQKSSQAPKLLFHYYDKDFNNEADTPDNFQSRRPNTSFCFLDIRSPGLGDTAMYLCATSRGFDAGTSYEQYFGPGTRLTVT.